One and the same sample provided the 6 T cell receptor beta chains below, sequenced in a study of T cell therapy after organ transplantation. Stated time point: 4-8 weeks after completion of therapy. Antigens for these TCRs are unknown. The repertoire was sequenced with immunoSEQ multiplex PCR; TCRdb's copy has only in-frame clones and lacks some. The table includes 4,500 or so clones, roughly two thirds detected once. This specimen was CD8+ T cells from blood, taken after autologous CMV-specific T cell therapy. The receptors originated from a human patient who had received a solid organ transplant and had CMV disease. Some T cells may originate from the graft donor.

The chain carries TRBV5-1 and TRBJ2-7, with D tentatively TRBD2 (5 bases). Germline V gene sequence: CDR1 SGHRS, CDR2 YFSETQ. This CDR3 has 13 amino acids. V gave up 5 bases and J gave up 3 bases, with 12 bases separating them. The DNA for the CDR3 is TGCGCCAGCAGTTTCGGAGGAGACTACGAGCAGTACTTC. Its protein is CASSFGGDYEQYF.

The chain is built from TRBV2 and TRBJ2-2; 11 bases line up with TRBD2. From germline, CDR1 is SNHLY and CDR2 FYNNEI. V trimming: 4 bases; J trimming: 5 bases; junction bases outside the gene matches: 3. CDR3 size: 15 residues. CDR3 amino acids: CASSVIAGGTGELFF. The CDR3 coding sequence is TGTGCCAGCAGTGTGATAGCGGGGGGGACCGGGGAGCTGTTTTTT.

The chain has TRBV28 and TRBJ1-2, with 7 nucleotides matching TRBD1. Germline V CDR1 and CDR2: MDHEN, SYDVKM. Unmatched junction bases numbered 4, after V lost 6 bases and J lost 0 bases. The CDR3 runs 14 residues. For the CDR3, the DNA is TGTGCCAGCAGCTCCACAGGGGCTAACTATGGCTACACCTTC. This translates into CASSSTGANYGYTF.

V is TRBV5-1 and J is TRBJ2-5, with D uncertain. The J call may be in error: the DNA end matches TRBJ2-7 better. The germline V gene encodes CDR1 SGHRS and CDR2 YFSETQ. The CDR3 is 13 residues long. The CDR3 bases are TGCGCCAGCAGCTTGACAGTCTCCTACGAGCAGTACTTC. As protein: CASSLTVSYEQYF.

The genes are TRBV7-2 and TRBJ2-7; 8 nucleotides agree with TRBD1. The CDR3 runs to 15 residues. CDR1 is SGHTA, CDR2 FQGNSA, per germline. V gave up 5 bases and J gave up 2 bases; unmatched junction bases: 8. The CDR3 coding sequence is TGTGCCAGCAGCCTCCCGGACAGGGTCGCCTACGAGCAGTACTTC. It yields the protein CASSLPDRVAYEQYF. The full variable domain, in which reference TRBV7-2 and TRBJ2-7 provide the parts outside the CDR3, is GAGVSQSPSNKVTEKGKDVELRCDPISGHTALYWYRQSLGQGLEFLIYFQGNSAPDKSGLPSDRFSAERTGGSVSTLTIQRTQQEDSAVYLCASSLPDRVAYEQYFGPGTRLTVT.

The chain uses TRBV5-5 and TRBJ2-7; D uncertain. Germline V gene data show CDR1 as SGHKS and CDR2 as YYEKEE (reference sequence). The CDR3 is 14 residues long. Trimming took 0 bases from V and 3 from J, leaving 10 bases between them. For the CDR3, the DNA is TGTGCCAGCAGCTTGGCCGAACACCTCTACGAGCAGTACTTC. Its protein is CASSLAEHLYEQYF.